This note documents a single T cell receptor (beta chain) sequence. The data originate from a study of T cells expressing NK-cell markers. This CDR3 comprises 17 residues. The germline V gene has CDR1 LGHNA and CDR2 YNFKEQ. Each CDR3 protein gets one entry in TCRdb, which reprocessed the 5' RACE reads and gives no DNA. Found here are approximately 460,000 distinct CDR3 sequences; the top ten clones hold 7.3%. The clonotype originates from a woman aged 18 to 75 in good health. The chain is built from TRBV4-2 and TRBJ2-1; lacking DNA, the TRBD2 call made by TCRdb goes unchecked. Sequenced input: blood T cells: a sorted CD56 or NKG2C T cell subset, CD4+ or CD8+ T cells, or bulk PBMC T cells (not recorded which). Here the CDR3 reads CASSLMTSGGAGNEQFF.